These 11 T cell receptor beta chains were sequenced from one sample in a study of metastatic and nonmetastatic thyroid tumors. TCRdb re-called the PCR reads through MiXCR. The sample includes tens of thousands of clones, around 4% of them seen just once. None of the patients had undergone any treatment ahead of thyroid surgery. The sample comprised blood. All receptors come from a female donor with papillary thyroid cancer or a benign thyroid nodule (not recorded which). Some clones in this sample may be carry-over from other donors' samples.

This clone was recorded a few times. This rearrangement joins TRBV6-1 to TRBJ2-1; D not certain. This CDR3 is 11 amino acids long. Deletions cut 8 bases from V and 7 bases from J, with 9 bases between. Germline CDR1 MNHNS, CDR2 SASEGT. DNA for the CDR3: TGTGCCAGCGGGCCGAGAAATGAGCAGTTCTTC. Protein: CASGPRNEQFF.

This clone has a count of ten or more. This chain links TRBV7-3 with TRBJ2-3; 9 bases map to TRBD1. This CDR3 contains 14 residues. Germline CDR1 SGHTA, CDR2 FQGTGA. J gave up 5 bases and V 8 bases, and 8 bases lay outside the gene matches. CDR3 sequence reads: CASGRTGEKDTQYF. DNA of the CDR3: TGTGCCAGCGGCCGGACAGGGGAGAAAGATACGCAGTATTTT.

By its share, this clone is medium-sized. The chain uses TRBV28 and TRBJ2-1; 8 positions match TRBD1. V shed 2 bases, J shed 8 bases, and the junction held 14 bases outside the gene matches. Germline-derived CDR1 and CDR2 are MDHEN and SYDVKM. The CDR3 runs 17 residues. CDR3: CASSLDRGSVGYYEQFF. CDR3 in DNA: TGTGCCAGCAGTTTAGACAGGGGTTCGGTCGGGTACTATGAGCAGTTCTTC.

On this clone: Germline and junction disagree at one end, which may indicate a read error. The rearrangement uses TRBV6-1 and TRBJ1-1, with D possibly matching TRBD1 (5 bases). CDR1 is MNHNS and CDR2 is SASEGT in the germline V gene. This CDR3 is 14 amino acids long. The DNA of the CDR3 is TGCGCCAGCAGTGAAGAGGGGCGGAACACTGAAGCTTTCTTT. This codes for CASSEEGRNTEAFF.

This clone has ten or more counts. The rearrangement links TRBV7-9 to TRBJ2-3, with 11 bases aligning to TRBD2. V shed 0 bases, J shed 2 bases, and the junction held 7 bases outside the gene matches. This CDR3 has 18 residues. CDR1 SEHNR and CDR2 FQNEAQ come from the germline V gene (reference sequence). CDR3 loop: CASSLARLAGGYTDTQYF. CDR3 DNA: TGTGCCAGCAGCTTAGCGCGCCTAGCGGGAGGATACACAGATACGCAGTATTTT.

This clone was counted ten times or more. The V call is TRBV19, the J call TRBJ1-2; weak D call: TRBD1 (6 bases). V lost 6 bases to trimming and J lost 4 bases, with 12 bases between them. Germline CDR1 is LNHDA and CDR2 is SQIVND (reference sequence). This CDR3 contains 13 residues. As DNA, the CDR3 is TGTGCCAGTAGCCCCCAGGGGTTCTATGGCTACACCTTC. Translating it yields CASSPQGFYGYTF.

Many counts were recorded for this clone. The rearrangement uses TRBV2 and TRBJ2-7, with D perhaps being TRBD1 or TRBD2 (5 bases each). The CDR3 loop spans 16 amino acids. From germline, CDR1 is SNHLY and CDR2 FYNNEI. V was trimmed by 3 bases and J by 1 base, leaving 16 bases between them. CDR3 coding DNA: TGTGCCAGCAGTGACCCGGGACGGACCGGATCCTACGAGCAGTACTTC. Translated, it gives CASSDPGRTGSYEQYF. Filled out from reference TRBV2 and TRBJ2-7, the complete variable domain reads EPEVTQTPSHQVTQMGQEVILRCVPISNHLYFYWYRQILGQKVEFLVSFYNNEISEKSEIFDDQFSVERPDGSNFTLKIRSTKLEDSAMYFCASSDPGRTGSYEQYFGPGTRLTVT.

This clone came up many times. The CDR3 DNA follows: TGTGCCACCAGTGATTCACAGGCCCACACAGATACGCAGTATTTT. Translation gives CATSDSQAHTDTQYF. The V and J genes are TRBV24-1 and TRBJ2-3; a weak D match, TRBD1 (5 bases). Germline V gives CDR1 KGHDR, CDR2 SFDVKD. The CDR3 covers 15 residues. V was shortened by 2 bases and J by 2 bases, with 10 bases between the two germline ends.

This clone appeared many times. V is TRBV6-1 and J is TRBJ1-5; a weak D match, TRBD1 (6 bases). The germline gives CDR1 MNHNS, CDR2 SASEGT. The CDR3 contains 14 residues. V was trimmed by 6 bases and J by 3 bases, leaving 12 bases between them. The CDR3 region has the DNA TGTGCCAGCAGACTGGACAGAAACAATCAGCCCCAGCATTTT. Translated: CASRLDRNNQPQHF.

About this clone: The junction shows a germline mismatch at one end, possibly a read error. The genes are TRBV7-7 and TRBJ2-5; D is perhaps TRBD2 (6 bases). The length of the CDR3 is 13 residues. Germline CDR1 and CDR2: SSHAT and FNYEAQ (reference sequence). The CDR3 DNA reads as TGTGCTAGCAGCTTAGCGGACCGAGAGACCCAGTACTTC. Its translation is CASSLADRETQYF.

The chain carries TRBV20-1 and TRBJ2-1; 7 bases fit TRBD2. This CDR3 region has 14 residues. With 6 bases clipped from V and 8 bases from J, the junction kept 13 bases outside the gene matches. Germline V CDR1 and CDR2: DFQATT, SNEGSKA (reference sequence). The CDR3 DNA reads as TGCAGTGCGGCCCGGAGGAGCGGGGAGGATGAGCAGTTCTTC. This translates into CSAARRSGEDEQFF.